Listed below are T cell receptor beta chains from one sample, sequenced in a study of blood T cell repertoires in COVID-19. The table came from immunoSEQ multiplex PCR; TCRdb's copy has only in-frame clones and leaves some out. The sample lists about 200,000 clones, 89% occurring once. Sequenced material: peripheral blood. The origin of the receptors is a man between 60 and 75 years old who had recovered from COVID-19. CDR3s include the opening cysteine and the closing phenylalanine or tryptophan. The D gene is left open where the match is weak. Some rows mark clone size as missing; the rest say once, few, many or name a class of expanded clone.

j_call	v_call	clone_size	d_call	cdr3_aa	cdr3_nt
TRBJ1-1	TRBV19	.	.	CASNRGTEAFF	TGTGCCAGTAATAGGGGCACTGAAGCTTTCTTT
TRBJ2-7	TRBV19	once	.	CASSSDRDSHYEQYF	TGTGCCAGTAGTAGCGACCGGGACTCACACTACGAGCAGTACTTC
TRBJ1-6	TRBV6-1	.	.	CASSEWADNSPLHF	TGTGCCAGCAGTGAATGGGCCGATAATTCACCCCTCCACTTT
TRBJ2-1	TRBV11-1	.	.	CASSLVAQPYEQFF	TGTGCCAGCAGCTTAGTAGCCCAGCCATATGAGCAGTTCTTC
TRBJ2-2	TRBV29-1	once	TRBD2	CSVTSGGATGELFF	TGCAGCGTTACTAGCGGGGGGGCCACCGGGGAGCTGTTTTTT
TRBJ2-6	TRBV14	.	.	CASSQALATGANVLTF	TGTGCCAGCAGCCAAGCGCTCGCTACTGGGGCCAACGTCCTGACTTTC
TRBJ2-3	TRBV11-2	.	TRBD2	CASSLGRGTTDTQYF	TGTGCCAGCAGCTTGGGGCGGGGGACCACAGATACGCAGTATTTT
TRBJ2-7	TRBV7-2	.	.	CASSVTAEQYF	TGTGCCAGCAGCGTAACTGCCGAGCAGTACTTC
TRBJ2-2	TRBV2	.	TRBD1	CASRPDRGQGGELFF	TGTGCCAGCAGGCCGGACAGGGGGCAAGGCGGGGAGCTGTTTTTT
TRBJ1-1	TRBV20-1	many	.	CSASWTAFTEAFF	TGCAGTGCTAGTTGGACAGCCTTCACTGAAGCTTTCTTT
TRBJ1-2	TRBV5-4	.	TRBD1	CASSLAKRDRGQEGYTF	TGTGCCAGCAGCTTGGCCAAGCGTGATAGGGGGCAGGAGGGCTACACCTTC
TRBJ2-1	TRBV2	few	TRBD2	CASSPVAGGNNEQFF	TGTGCCAGCAGTCCTGTAGCGGGAGGGAACAATGAGCAGTTCTTC
TRBJ2-6	TRBV7-3	.	.	CASSLVPQNVLTF	TGTGCCAGCAGCCTCGTCCCCCAGAACGTCCTGACTTTC
TRBJ2-7	TRBV7-3	.	.	CASSLEGRGTHEQYF	TGTGCCAGCAGCTTAGAGGGTCGCGGGACCCACGAGCAGTACTTC
TRBJ1-6	TRBV10-3	.	.	CAIRDSSYNSPLHF	TGTGCCATCCGCGACAGCTCCTATAATTCACCCCTCCACTTT
TRBJ1-2	TRBV20-1	once	.	CSARYGVGYTF	TGCAGTGCTAGATACGGGGTTGGCTACACCTTC
TRBJ1-2	TRBV28	.	.	CASSLGQIYGYTF	TGTGCCAGCAGTTTAGGGCAGATCTATGGCTACACCTTC